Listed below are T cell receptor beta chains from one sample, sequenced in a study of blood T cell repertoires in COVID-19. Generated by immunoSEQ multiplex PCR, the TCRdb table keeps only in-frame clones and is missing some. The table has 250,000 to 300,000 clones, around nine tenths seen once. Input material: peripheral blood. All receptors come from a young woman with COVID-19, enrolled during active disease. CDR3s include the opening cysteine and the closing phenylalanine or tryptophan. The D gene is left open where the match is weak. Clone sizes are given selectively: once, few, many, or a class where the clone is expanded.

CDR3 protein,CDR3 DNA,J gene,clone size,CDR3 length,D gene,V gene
CATSDSPGGSYNEQFF,TGTGCCACCAGTGATTCCCCAGGGGGCTCCTACAATGAGCAGTTCTTC,TRBJ2-1,-,16,TRBD1,TRBV24-1
CASSPTMGQGGGYTF,TGCGCCAGCAGCCCCACCATGGGACAGGGCGGGGGCTACACCTTC,TRBJ1-2,-,15,TRBD1,TRBV5-1
CASSQIRDRNIQYF,TGTGCCAGCAGCCAAATCCGGGACAGAAACATTCAGTACTTC,TRBJ2-4,-,14,TRBD1,TRBV3-1/TRBV3-2
CAGRTGGANTEAFF,TGTGCCGGTCGGACAGGGGGCGCGAACACTGAAGCTTTCTTT,TRBJ1-1,many,14,TRBD1,TRBV6-5
CASSFNRAYEQYF,TGTGCCAGCAGCTTCAACAGAGCCTACGAGCAGTACTTC,TRBJ2-7,-,13,-,TRBV7-6
CASSYSGIQFF,TGCGCCAGCAGCTACTCCGGGATCCAGTTCTTC,TRBJ2-1,-,11,-,TRBV5-1
CASSIRTGMDQPQHF,TGTGCCAGCAGCATACGGACAGGGATGGATCAGCCCCAGCATTTT,TRBJ1-5,-,15,-,TRBV21-1
CASSIRLAGKSADTQYF,TGTGCCAGTAGTATCAGACTAGCGGGAAAAAGTGCAGATACGCAGTATTTT,TRBJ2-3,-,17,TRBD2,TRBV19
CASSPRGQGVHNSPLHF,TGTGCCAGTAGTCCCAGGGGACAGGGGGTCCATAATTCACCCCTCCACTTT,TRBJ1-6,-,17,TRBD1,TRBV19
CASSQVTSGSDEQFF,TGCGCCAGCAGCCAAGTAACTAGCGGGAGTGATGAGCAGTTCTTC,TRBJ2-1,once,15,TRBD2,TRBV4-3
CASTRTGVYQPQHF,TGTGCCAGCACCAGGACAGGGGTTTATCAGCCCCAGCATTTT,TRBJ1-5,-,14,TRBD1,TRBV7-8
CASSVATGLAGIGGELFF,TGTGCCAGCAGCGTAGCCACGGGACTAGCGGGTATAGGCGGGGAGCTGTTTTTT,TRBJ2-2,-,18,TRBD2,TRBV9
CASSLSITSGENTGELFF,TGTGCCAGCAGTTTATCGATAACTAGCGGGGAGAACACCGGGGAGCTGTTTTTT,TRBJ2-2,-,18,TRBD2,TRBV27
CASSVGTGRTEAFF,TGTGCCAGCAGCGTCGGGACAGGGAGGACTGAAGCTTTCTTT,TRBJ1-1,-,14,TRBD1,TRBV9
CASSLRGTSWETQYF,TGTGCCAGCAGCTTAAGGGGGACTAGCTGGGAGACCCAGTACTTC,TRBJ2-5,-,15,TRBD2,TRBV7-2
CATADRNTEAFF,TGTGCCACTGCGGACAGGAACACTGAAGCTTTCTTT,TRBJ1-1,-,12,-,TRBV24-1
CASSSSGTGDRNEKLFF,TGTGCCAGCAGTTCCTCCGGGACAGGGGACCGTAATGAAAAACTGTTTTTT,TRBJ1-4,once,17,TRBD1,TRBV28
CASSLGTSGTTDTQYF,TGTGCCAGCAGCTTGGGGACTAGCGGAACCACAGATACGCAGTATTTT,TRBJ2-3,-,16,TRBD2,TRBV7-6
CASSASGGSPPYGYTF,TGTGCCAGCAGCGCCTCGGGGGGTAGCCCCCCTTATGGCTACACCTTC,TRBJ1-2,-,16,-,TRBV9
CAGTDRNTEAFF,TGTGCCGGGACGGACAGGAACACTGAAGCTTTCTTT,TRBJ1-1,once,12,-,TRBV30
CASSLQGNEQFF,TGTGCCAGCAGTCTACAGGGTAATGAGCAGTTCTTC,TRBJ2-1,-,12,-,TRBV27
CSVSAGSESPLHF,TGCAGCGTTTCGGCAGGTTCGGAATCACCCCTCCACTTT,TRBJ1-6,-,13,-,TRBV29-1